This T cell receptor beta chain was sequenced for a study of PD-L1 blockade in urothelial cancer. The time point was: peripheral blood 6 weeks after treatment start. Patients had locally advanced or metastatic urothelial carcinoma. This clone has a single count. The germline V gene encodes CDR1 LNHDA and CDR2 SQIVND (reference sequence). The CDR3 length is 17 residues. V shed 5 bases and J 3 bases; nucleotides not matched to a gene: 13. Clones were sequenced by immunoSEQ multiplex PCR, and TCRdb holds only the in-frame ones, with some missing. The sample records roughly 42,000 clones, 91% being singletons.

The chain combines TRBV19 with TRBJ2-7; 10 bases agree with TRBD1. Sample: PBMCs, taken around atezolizumab (anti-PD-L1) treatment. This TCR was recovered from a man aged 70-80 years with urothelial cancer. This CDR3 is CASSGRDRQGALYEQYF. CDR3 nucleotide sequence: TGTGCCAGTAGTGGAAGAGACAGACAGGGGGCCCTCTACGAGCAGTACTTC.